This T cell receptor beta chain was obtained from a study of cytomegalovirus exposure and HLA in healthy donors. Whole-study results and caveats: Indistinguishable V segments, including TRBV6-2 and TRBV6-3, were excluded. Relative to equally common others, HLA-associated TCR beta chains showed greater clonal expansion in a later analysis.

In regard to this clone: Its specificity is unknown.

Germline CDR1 reads LNHDA; CDR2 reads SQIVND (reference sequence). The CDR3 has 17 residues. V dropped 6 bases and J dropped 2 bases, with 21 bases sitting between them. This PCR relied on a set of 60 Vbeta primers and 13 Jbeta primers. Using immunoSEQ multiplex PCR, the repertoire was profiled, and TCRdb retains in-frame clones only, with some absent. The sample consists of roughly 140,000 clones, 65% to 75% of them appearing once. Sequencing was carried out using PBMCs. The rearrangement uses TRBV19 and TRBJ2-3; D perhaps matches TRBD2 (8 bases). This clonotype originated in a man between 60 and 75 years old in good health and CMV-seronegative. CDR3 in DNA: TGTGCCAGTAGACCGCGGGACAGCGGGGGACCCACAGATACGCAGTATTTT. This gives the protein CASRPRDSGGPTDTQYF.